The 27 T cell receptor beta chains listed next were all sequenced from one sample in a study of OX40 agonist ivuxolimab in advanced cancers. Preparation of the library involved the immunoSEQ multiplex PCR assay. Sourced from immuneACCESS, this table was stored by TCRdb with only in-frame sequences that have V and J called. A share of the clones is absent; for the studies checked, an unresolved V gene accounts for under half, and the remainder has no known explanation. This sample holds over 65,000 clones; under 90% were observed only once. 0.35% to 0.5% of the sample is taken by the ten largest. Here the sequenced sample was CD4+ or CD8+ T cells sorted from blood, taken in a trial of the OX40 agonist ivuxolimab. The receptors come from an adult with an advanced solid tumor such as melanoma, head and neck, liver or kidney cancer.

The chain carries TRBV5-1 and TRBJ2-5, with D perhaps being TRBD1 or TRBD2 (6 bases each). Germline CDR1 and CDR2: SGHRS and YFSETQ. The V gene lost 3 bases and the J gene lost 1 base, with 16 bases spanning the gap. The CDR3 has 16 residues. The DNA of the CDR3 is TGCGCCAGCAGCTCCACGGGGGCGATCCTCCAAGAGACCCAGTACTTC. Translation gives CASSSTGAILQETQYF.

CDR3 in amino acids: CASNFLAGVGEQYF. The CDR3 DNA follows: TGTGCCAGCAACTTTCTAGCGGGAGTGGGGGAGCAGTACTTC. V is TRBV11-2 and J is TRBJ2-7; 10 bases line up with TRBD2. V shed 7 bases, J shed 7 bases, and the junction held 10 bases outside the gene matches. Germline CDR1 SGHAT, CDR2 FQNNGV. The CDR3 contains 14 residues.

This clone came up once. The rearrangement uses TRBV19 and TRBJ1-5, with TRBD1 matching 8 bases. This CDR3 comprises 19 residues. Germline CDR1 LNHDA, CDR2 SQIVND (reference sequence). V lost 2 bases, J lost 2 bases, and 14 bases stayed unmatched. The CDR3 coding sequence is TGTGCCAGTAGTATACGATTGGTTGAGGACAGGGCTGGCAATCAGCCCCAGCATTTT. Its translation is CASSIRLVEDRAGNQPQHF.

The chain employs TRBV27 and TRBJ2-5; 8 bases fit TRBD1. This CDR3 is built from 16 residues. Germline CDR1 is MNHEY and CDR2 is SMNVEV (reference sequence). Trimming cost V 4 bases and J 6 bases; bases outside gene matches: 13. This CDR3 is CASSSNLGTGSQTQYF. In DNA, the CDR3 is TGTGCCAGCAGTTCAAACCTCGGGACAGGCTCGCAGACCCAGTACTTC.

This sequence joins TRBV5-1 and TRBJ2-2; a possible D gene is TRBD1 (5 bases). V dropped 2 bases and J dropped 5 bases, with 16 bases sitting between them. CDR1 is SGHRS and CDR2 is YFSETQ in the germline V gene. This CDR3 spans 16 amino acids. The DNA of the CDR3 is TGCGCCAGCAGCTTTTTTAAGGGGTCGGAAACCGGGGAGCTGTTTTTT. It codes for CASSFFKGSETGELFF.

V usage is TRBV29-1 and J usage is TRBJ2-5, with D hard to call. The germline V gene encodes CDR1 SQVTM and CDR2 ANQGSEA. Trimming left V 0 bases short and J 10 bases short, with 9 bases between. The CDR3 loop spans 11 amino acids. CDR3 loop: CSVEDEWNQYF. CDR3 DNA sequence: TGCAGCGTTGAAGATGAATGGAACCAGTACTTC.

V is TRBV7-2 and J is TRBJ2-5, with 7 positions matching TRBD1. The CDR3 length is 16 residues. V shed 4 bases, J shed 4 bases, and the junction held 12 bases outside the gene matches. Germline lookup yields CDR1 SGHTA and CDR2 FQGNSA. The CDR3 DNA sequence: TGTGCCAGCAGCTACGGGACAGTGAGCCGGGGAGAGACCCAGTACTTC. It codes for CASSYGTVSRGETQYF.

The chain couples TRBV5-1 to TRBJ2-5; D uncertain. V was shortened by 2 bases and J by 4 bases, with 9 bases between the two germline ends. This CDR3 region has 13 residues. The germline V gene encodes CDR1 SGHRS and CDR2 YFSETQ. In DNA, the CDR3 is TGCGCCAGCAGCTTTTCGATGGGAGAGACCCAGTACTTC. This encodes CASSFSMGETQYF. The whole variable domain, remainder taken from reference TRBV5-1 and TRBJ2-5, is KAGVTQTPRYLIKTRGQQVTLSCSPISGHRSVSWYQQTPGQGLQFLFEYFSETQRNKGNFPGRFSGRQFSNSRSEMNVSTLELGDSALYLCASSFSMGETQYFGPGTRLLVL.

The rearrangement joins TRBV7-9 to TRBJ1-4, with 8 bases matching TRBD1. Germline CDR1 is SEHNR and CDR2 is FQNEAQ (reference sequence). The CDR3 is 16 residues long. V trimming: 4 bases; J trimming: 5 bases; junction bases outside the gene matches: 9. The CDR3 nucleotides read TGTGCCAGCAGCTCGGATAGGACAGGGCTCAATGAAAAACTGTTTTTT. Its protein product is CASSSDRTGLNEKLFF.

V is TRBV7-2 and J is TRBJ2-7, with TRBD2 as a possible D gene (5 bases). The V end was cut by 1 base, the J end by 4 bases, with 23 bases between. The CDR3 is 18 residues long. The germline gives CDR1 SGHTA, CDR2 FQGNSA. CDR3 DNA: TGTGCCAGCAGCTTAGGTCGGTTCGAGCGGCGATCAAATTACGAGCAGTACTTC. As protein: CASSLGRFERRSNYEQYF. Full variable domain (outside the CDR3, taken from reference TRBV7-2 and TRBJ2-7): GAGVSQSPSNKVTEKGKDVELRCDPISGHTALYWYRQSLGQGLEFLIYFQGNSAPDKSGLPSDRFSAERTGGSVSTLTIQRTQQEDSAVYLCASSLGRFERRSNYEQYFGPGTRLTVT.

This clone occurred once. The chain employs TRBV27 and TRBJ2-1; tentative D call: TRBD2 (5 bases). The CDR3 has 12 residues. Trimming cost V 2 bases and J 10 bases, with 9 bases left between them. Germline values: CDR1 MNHEY, CDR2 SMNVEV (reference sequence). DNA for the CDR3: TGTGCCAGCAGTTTACTAGCTGGCGAGCAGTTCTTC. Protein sequence: CASSLLAGEQFF.

V usage is TRBV6-5 and J usage is TRBJ1-2, with 9 bases aligning to TRBD1. The V gene's germline CDR1 is MNHEY and CDR2 SVGAGI. V trimming: 2 bases; J trimming: 5 bases; junction bases outside the gene matches: 9. The CDR3 loop spans 16 amino acids. The CDR3 DNA sequence: TGTGCCAGCAGTTACAAAAGACCGGGACAGGGTTATGGCTACACCTTC. Its protein is CASSYKRPGQGYGYTF.

The gene calls are TRBV18 and TRBJ2-5, with D unclear. CDR3 size: 13 residues. The V and J ends lost 3 bases and 2 bases respectively, with 7 bases between them. CDR1 is KGHSH, CDR2 LQKENI, per germline. CDR3 sequence reads: CASSPGRQETQYF. CDR3 in DNA: TGTGCCAGCTCACCGGGCAGACAAGAGACCCAGTACTTC.

The chain carries TRBV5-1 and TRBJ1-2, with 9 bases lining up with TRBD1. Germline CDR1 and CDR2: SGHRS and YFSETQ. The CDR3 extends over 15 amino acids. The J segment lost 7 bases and the V segment lost 0 bases, leaving 7 bases of the junction unmatched. The CDR3 bases are TGCGCCAGCAGCTTGGCCGGACAGGGGAACGGTGGCTACACCTTC. Protein product: CASSLAGQGNGGYTF.

V is TRBV7-9 and J is TRBJ1-4; D gene uncertain. Germline CDR1 SEHNR, CDR2 FQNEAQ (reference sequence). This CDR3 contains 13 residues. V was shortened by 1 base and J by 5 bases, with 5 bases between the two germline ends. The CDR3 nucleotides are TGTGCCAGCAGCTTAGGGTGGAATGAAAAACTGTTTTTT. Its protein product is CASSLGWNEKLFF.

CDR3 DNA sequence: TGCGCCAGCAGTTTTACAGACAACTACGAGCAGTACGTC. Protein product: CASSFTDNYEQYV. The genes are TRBV10-1 and TRBJ2-7; no clear D. The CDR3 length is 13 residues. Trimming removed 5 bases from V and 3 bases from J, with 11 bases in between. Germline CDR1 and CDR2: WNHNN and SYGVQD (reference sequence).

The chain joins TRBV28 to TRBJ1-6, with D hard to call. CDR3 size: 12 residues. The V and J ends lost 7 bases and 4 bases respectively, with 5 bases between them. The germline V gene encodes CDR1 MDHEN and CDR2 SYDVKM. CDR3 amino acids: CASNWYNSPLHF. The CDR3 coding sequence is TGTGCCAGCAACTGGTATAATTCACCCCTCCACTTT. Combining the CDR3 with reference TRBV28 and TRBJ1-6 gives the whole variable domain DVKVTQSSRYLVKRTGEKVFLECVQDMDHENMFWYRQDPGLGLRLIYFSYDVKMKEKGDIPEGYSVSREKKERFSLILESASTNQTSMYLCASNWYNSPLHFGNGTRLTVT.

The table lists this clone with a few counts. The gene calls are TRBV2 and TRBJ1-2, with 8 bases that match TRBD1. This CDR3 has 12 amino acids. The J segment lost 2 bases and the V segment lost 8 bases, leaving 1 base of the junction unmatched. Germline CDR1 SNHLY, CDR2 FYNNEI. CDR3 amino acids: CASYRGNYGYTF. The CDR3, as DNA: TGTGCCAGCTACAGGGGGAACTATGGCTACACCTTC.

The chain recombines TRBV7-2 with TRBJ1-2; no clear D gene. The CDR3 consists of 14 residues. The germline V and J ends were trimmed by 1 base and 7 bases, with 13 bases remaining between them. CDR1 SGHTA and CDR2 FQGNSA come from the germline V gene. This CDR3 is CASSLDSGSVGYTF. Written as DNA, the CDR3 is TGTGCCAGCAGCTTAGACTCGGGAAGTGTTGGCTACACCTTC.

This clone was counted once. This chain links TRBV27 with TRBJ1-5; 8 bases align to TRBD1. The CDR3 is made up of 15 amino acids. The V segment lost 6 bases and the J segment 3 bases; nucleotides outside the gene matches: 7. Germline CDR1 MNHEY, CDR2 SMNVEV (reference sequence). The CDR3 bases are TGTGCCAGCAGGGGCCCAGGGGGCTTCAATCAGCCCCAGCATTTT. Its protein product is CASRGPGGFNQPQHF.

The chain carries TRBV27 and TRBJ2-7; D may be TRBD1 (6 bases). V lost 7 bases and J 0 bases, leaving 16 bases between the germline ends. Germline V lookup: CDR1 MNHEY, CDR2 SMNVEV (reference sequence). CDR3 length equals 15 residues. CDR3 residues: CASMSQATGSYEQYF. The CDR3 bases are TGTGCCAGCATGAGTCAAGCGACAGGCTCCTACGAGCAGTACTTC.

V gene TRBV5-1 combines with J gene TRBJ2-1, with D uncertain. Germline lookup yields CDR1 SGHRS and CDR2 YFSETQ. Trimming took 2 bases from V and 7 from J, leaving 16 bases between them. The length of the CDR3 is 15 residues. The chain's CDR3 is CASSFLGHPPNEQFF. CDR3 nucleotide sequence: TGCGCCAGCAGCTTCCTGGGCCATCCCCCAAATGAGCAGTTCTTC.

CDR3 region: CASSLVGATSKTQYF. DNA for the CDR3: TGTGCCAGCAGTTTGGTGGGGGCCACTTCCAAGACCCAGTACTTC. The chain couples TRBV28 to TRBJ2-5; possible D gene TRBD1, 6 bases. CDR1 and CDR2 (germline): MDHEN, SYDVKM. The CDR3 is 15 residues long. V was pared by 3 bases and J by 6 bases, with 17 bases between.

The rearrangement uses TRBV7-9 and TRBJ2-7; D tentatively fits TRBD1 or TRBD2 (5 bases each). Trimming took off 2 bases at V and 0 bases at J, with 8 bases between the two ends. The CDR3 covers 14 residues. The germline gives CDR1 SEHNR, CDR2 FQNEAQ (reference sequence). The CDR3: CASSLSGASYEQYF. The CDR3 DNA sequence: TGTGCCAGCAGCTTATCCGGGGCCTCCTACGAGCAGTACTTC.

The gene calls are TRBV7-7 and TRBJ2-5, with D perhaps TRBD2 (5 bases). V lost 3 bases, J lost 1 base, and 6 bases lay in between. Germline V gene lookup returns CDR1 SSHAT and CDR2 FNYEAQ (reference sequence). This CDR3 is 13 amino acids long. The CDR3 protein is CASSFGVQETQYF. The CDR3 region has the DNA TGTGCCAGCAGCTTCGGGGTCCAAGAGACCCAGTACTTC.

This clone is a singleton in its sample. The V call is TRBV5-8, the J call TRBJ1-2; D is unresolved. Deletions cut 0 bases from V and 4 bases from J, with 13 bases between. This CDR3 region has 15 residues. Looked up from germline, CDR1 is SGHTS and CDR2 is YDEGEE. CDR3 residues: CASSLVTLKGYGYTF. The CDR3 DNA sequence: TGTGCCAGCAGCTTGGTCACACTAAAGGGCTATGGCTACACCTTC. Full variable domain (remainder filled in from reference TRBV5-8 and TRBJ1-2): EAGVTQSPTHLIKTRGQQATLRCSPISGHTSVYWYQQALGLGLQFLLWYDEGEERNRGNFPPRFSGRQFPNYSSELNVNALELEDSALYLCASSLVTLKGYGYTFGSGTRLTVV.

This clone showed up just a few times. This chain connects TRBV9 to TRBJ1-1, with D perhaps matching TRBD1 (5 bases). Trimming removed 0 bases at V and 0 bases at J, with 9 bases between. Looked up from germline, CDR1 is SGDLS and CDR2 is YYNGEE. This CDR3 contains 15 residues. CDR3 DNA: TGTGCCAGCAGCGTAGTGGGACGGATGAACACTGAAGCTTTCTTT. This encodes CASSVVGRMNTEAFF.